Listed below are T cell receptor beta chains from one sample, sequenced in a study of T cell changes during pregnancy in multiple sclerosis. Measured with immunoSEQ multiplex PCR; TCRdb has only the in-frame clones, and not every one. This sample has under 90,000 clones; 94% occur once, and the top ten carry more than 0.95%. Sequences were derived from peripheral blood, sampled in the second trimester of pregnancy. Source of these receptors: a female donor in good health, enrolled as a control in a pregnancy study. Each CDR3 is given with its conserved first and last residue. Each record gives: clone size, J gene, V gene, D gene, CDR3 DNA, CDR3 protein. D genes are given only for firm matches. Some rows have no size entry. The others give once, few or many, or a class for an expanded clone.

NA,TRBJ2-2,TRBV13,NA,TGTGCCAGCAGCTTGGGACAGAACACCGGGGAGCTGTTTTTT,CASSLGQNTGELFF
NA,TRBJ1-2,TRBV6-1,NA,TGTGCCAGCAGATCCGGGTGGGAGAATGGCTACACCTTC,CASRSGWENGYTF
NA,TRBJ2-7,TRBV27,TRBD2,TGTGCCAGCCGAAGCGGGGGGAATGAGCAGTACTTC,CASRSGGNEQYF
NA,TRBJ2-7,TRBV11-2,NA,TGTGCCAGCAGCTTGGGGGGACAGATCTACGAGCAGTACTTC,CASSLGGQIYEQYF
NA,TRBJ1-1,TRBV7-9,TRBD1,TGTGCCAGCAGCTTAGGACAGGGGAGCTCTGAAGCTTTCTTT,CASSLGQGSSEAFF
NA,TRBJ1-3,TRBV18,TRBD1,TGTGCCAGCTCACCACCGAGAGGGGGCACTGGAAACACCATATATTTT,CASSPPRGGTGNTIYF
NA,TRBJ1-5,TRBV28,NA,TGTGCCAGCAGTTTACAGGGGTCTAGCAATCAGCCCCAGCATTTT,CASSLQGSSNQPQHF
NA,TRBJ2-7,TRBV4-1,NA,TGCGCCAGCAGCCAAGAAGGTGGCTTGACTTCCTACGAGCAGTACTTC,CASSQEGGLTSYEQYF
once,TRBJ2-1,TRBV6-4,TRBD2,TGTGCCAGCAGTGATCTAGCGGGATCCTACAATGAGCAGTTCTTC,CASSDLAGSYNEQFF
NA,TRBJ2-7,TRBV27,NA,TGTGCCAGCAGGCGTAAAGGGGGTCCCTACGAGCAGTACTTC,CASRRKGGPYEQYF
NA,TRBJ1-1,TRBV7-2,TRBD1,TGTGCCAGCAGCATAGGACAGGCGGACACTGAAGCTTTCTTT,CASSIGQADTEAFF
NA,TRBJ2-1,TRBV19,TRBD2,TGTGCCAGTAGTCCTACCGGGACTAGCACCCAATACAATGAGCAGTTCTTC,CASSPTGTSTQYNEQFF
NA,TRBJ1-1,TRBV27,NA,TGTGCCAGCAGCCATTCCGGGACATCGATGACTGAAGCTTTCTTT,CASSHSGTSMTEAFF
NA,TRBJ2-3,TRBV11-2,TRBD2,TGTGCCAGCAGCTTAGGCCAGCGGGGCAGGGATACGCAGTATTTT,CASSLGQRGRDTQYF
NA,TRBJ2-3,TRBV29-1,TRBD2,TGCAGCGCGCCACTAGCGGGAGTAACAGATACGCAGTATTTT,CSAPLAGVTDTQYF
NA,TRBJ2-2,TRBV5-1,TRBD1,TGCGCCAGCAGTTACAGGGGACCCAACACCGGGGAGCTGTTTTTT,CASSYRGPNTGELFF